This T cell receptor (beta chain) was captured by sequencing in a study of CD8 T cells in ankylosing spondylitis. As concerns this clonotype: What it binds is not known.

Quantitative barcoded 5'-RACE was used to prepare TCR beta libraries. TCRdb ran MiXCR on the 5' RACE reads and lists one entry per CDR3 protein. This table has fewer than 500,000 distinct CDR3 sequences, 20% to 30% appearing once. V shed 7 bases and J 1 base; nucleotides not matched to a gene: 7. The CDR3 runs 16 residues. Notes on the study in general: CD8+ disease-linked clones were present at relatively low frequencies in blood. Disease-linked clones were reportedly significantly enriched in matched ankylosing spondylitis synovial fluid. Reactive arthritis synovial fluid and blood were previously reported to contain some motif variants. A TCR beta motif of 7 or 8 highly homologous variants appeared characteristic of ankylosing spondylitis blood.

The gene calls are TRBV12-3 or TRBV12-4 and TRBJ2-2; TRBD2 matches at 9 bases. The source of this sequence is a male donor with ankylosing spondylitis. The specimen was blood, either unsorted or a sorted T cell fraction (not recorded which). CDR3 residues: CASKILLAGNTGELFF. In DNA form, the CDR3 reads TGTGCCAGCAAAATCCTACTAGCGGGGAACACCGGGGAGCTGTTTTTT.